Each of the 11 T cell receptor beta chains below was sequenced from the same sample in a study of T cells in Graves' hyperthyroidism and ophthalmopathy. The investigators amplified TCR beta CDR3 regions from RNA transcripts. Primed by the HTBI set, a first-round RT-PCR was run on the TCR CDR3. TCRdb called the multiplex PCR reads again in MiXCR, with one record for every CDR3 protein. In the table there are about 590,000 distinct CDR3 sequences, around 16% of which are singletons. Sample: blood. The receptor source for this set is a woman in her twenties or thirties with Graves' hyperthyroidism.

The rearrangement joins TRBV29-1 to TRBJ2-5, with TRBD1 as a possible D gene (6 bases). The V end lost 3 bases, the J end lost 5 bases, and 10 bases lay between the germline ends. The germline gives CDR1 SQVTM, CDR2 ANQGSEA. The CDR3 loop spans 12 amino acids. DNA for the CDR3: TGCAGCGTTGACACAGGGCGGGAGACCCAGTACTTC. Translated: CSVDTGRETQYF.

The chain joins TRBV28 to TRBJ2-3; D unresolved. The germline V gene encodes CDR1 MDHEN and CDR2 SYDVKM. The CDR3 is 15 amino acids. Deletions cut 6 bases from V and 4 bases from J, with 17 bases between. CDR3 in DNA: TGTGCCAGCAGCAGCCGGGCGTTTGAGCCAGATACGCAGTATTTT. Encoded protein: CASSSRAFEPDTQYF.

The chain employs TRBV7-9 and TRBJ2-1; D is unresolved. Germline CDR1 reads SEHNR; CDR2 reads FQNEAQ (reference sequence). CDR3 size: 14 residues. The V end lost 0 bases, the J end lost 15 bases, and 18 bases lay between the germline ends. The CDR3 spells CASSLAMLTQYPFF. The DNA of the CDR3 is TGTGCCAGCAGCTTAGCGATGCTGACTCAGTATCCGTTCTTC.

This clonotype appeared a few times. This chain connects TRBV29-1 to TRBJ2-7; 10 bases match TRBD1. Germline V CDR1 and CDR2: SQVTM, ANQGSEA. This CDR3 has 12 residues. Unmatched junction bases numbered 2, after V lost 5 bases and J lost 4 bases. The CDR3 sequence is CSVRQGAYEQYF. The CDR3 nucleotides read TGCAGCGTTCGACAGGGGGCATACGAGCAGTACTTC.

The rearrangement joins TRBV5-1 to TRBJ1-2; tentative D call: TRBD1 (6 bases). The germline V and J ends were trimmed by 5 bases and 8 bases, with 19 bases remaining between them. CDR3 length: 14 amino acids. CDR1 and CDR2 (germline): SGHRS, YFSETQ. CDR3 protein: CASSPSGGQRGYTF. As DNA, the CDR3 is TGCGCCAGCAGTCCTAGTGGGGGGCAGAGGGGCTACACCTTC. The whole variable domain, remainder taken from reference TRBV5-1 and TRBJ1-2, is KAGVTQTPRYLIKTRGQQVTLSCSPISGHRSVSWYQQTPGQGLQFLFEYFSETQRNKGNFPGRFSGRQFSNSRSEMNVSTLELGDSALYLCASSPSGGQRGYTFGSGTRLTVV.

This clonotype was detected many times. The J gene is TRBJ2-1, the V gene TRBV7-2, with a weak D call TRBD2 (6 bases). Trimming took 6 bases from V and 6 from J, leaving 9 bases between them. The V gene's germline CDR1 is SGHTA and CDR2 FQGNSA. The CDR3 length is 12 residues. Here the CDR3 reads CASSRDFNEQFF. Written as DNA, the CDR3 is TGTGCCAGCAGTCGGGACTTCAATGAGCAGTTCTTC.

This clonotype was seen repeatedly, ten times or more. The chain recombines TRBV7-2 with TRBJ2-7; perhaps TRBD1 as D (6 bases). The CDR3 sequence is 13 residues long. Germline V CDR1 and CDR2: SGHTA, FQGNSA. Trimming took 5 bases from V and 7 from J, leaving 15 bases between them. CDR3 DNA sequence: TGTGCCAGCAGCCGCGGACAGCCACGAGAGCAGTACTTC. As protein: CASSRGQPREQYF.

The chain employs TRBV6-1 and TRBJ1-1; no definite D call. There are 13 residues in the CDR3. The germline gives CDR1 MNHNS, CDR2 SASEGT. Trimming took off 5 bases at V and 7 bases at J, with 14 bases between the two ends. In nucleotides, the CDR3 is TGTGCCAGCAGTTTCCCGGGCCGGGGTGAAGCTTTCTTT. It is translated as CASSFPGRGEAFF.

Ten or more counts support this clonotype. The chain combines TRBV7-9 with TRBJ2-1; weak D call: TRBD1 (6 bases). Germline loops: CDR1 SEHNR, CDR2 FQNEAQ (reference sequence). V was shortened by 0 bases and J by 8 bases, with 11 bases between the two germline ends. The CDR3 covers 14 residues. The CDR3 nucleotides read TGTGCCAGCAGCTTAGCTCAGGGGACGGATGAGCAGTTCTTC. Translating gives CASSLAQGTDEQFF.

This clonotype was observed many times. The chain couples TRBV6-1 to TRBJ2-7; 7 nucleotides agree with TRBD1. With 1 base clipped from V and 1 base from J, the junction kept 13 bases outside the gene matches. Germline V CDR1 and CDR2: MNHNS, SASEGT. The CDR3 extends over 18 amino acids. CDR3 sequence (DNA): TGTGCCAGCAGTGAAGTGTGGCTGCTGGGACAGACATCCTACGAGCAGTACTTC. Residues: CASSEVWLLGQTSYEQYF.

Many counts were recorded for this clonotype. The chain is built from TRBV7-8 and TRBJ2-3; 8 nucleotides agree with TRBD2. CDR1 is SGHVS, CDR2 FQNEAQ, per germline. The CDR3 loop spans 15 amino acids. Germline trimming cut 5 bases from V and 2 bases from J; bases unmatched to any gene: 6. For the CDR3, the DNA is TGTGCCAGCAGCCCTACTAGCGGAGACACAGATACGCAGTATTTT. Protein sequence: CASSPTSGDTDTQYF.